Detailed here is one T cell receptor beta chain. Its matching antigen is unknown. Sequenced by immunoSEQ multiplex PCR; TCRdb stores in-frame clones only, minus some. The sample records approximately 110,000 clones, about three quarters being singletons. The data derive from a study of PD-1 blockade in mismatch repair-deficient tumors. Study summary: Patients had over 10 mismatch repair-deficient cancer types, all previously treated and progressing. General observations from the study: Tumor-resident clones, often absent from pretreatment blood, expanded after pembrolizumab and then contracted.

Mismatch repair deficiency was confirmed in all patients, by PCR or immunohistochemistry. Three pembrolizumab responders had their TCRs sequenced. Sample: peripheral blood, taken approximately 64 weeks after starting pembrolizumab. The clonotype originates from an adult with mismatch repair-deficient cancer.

The CDR3 sequence is CASSLDSGRIYGYTF. The CDR3 DNA follows: TGCGCCAGCAGCTTGGATTCGGGACGGATCTATGGCTACACCTTC. This sequence joins TRBV5-1 and TRBJ1-2; D perhaps matches TRBD1 (5 bases). CDR3 size: 15 residues. CDR1 SGHRS and CDR2 YFSETQ come from the germline V gene. With 0 bases removed from V and 4 bases from J, the gap between germline ends came to 13 bases. Variable domain in full (rest from reference TRBV5-1 and TRBJ1-2): KAGVTQTPRYLIKTRGQQVTLSCSPISGHRSVSWYQQTPGQGLQFLFEYFSETQRNKGNFPGRFSGRQFSNSRSEMNVSTLELGDSALYLCASSLDSGRIYGYTFGSGTRLTVV.